This entry is about one T cell receptor beta chain. Clones were sequenced by immunoSEQ multiplex PCR, and TCRdb holds only the in-frame ones, with some missing. The table includes about 160,000 clones, about 91% detected once. This sample is drawn from a study of T cell responses to AZD1222 COVID-19 vaccine. The CDR3 is made up of 15 amino acids. CDR1 is MNHEY, CDR2 SVGAGI, per germline. V dropped 8 bases and J dropped 0 bases, with 16 bases sitting between them. This TCR was recovered from an adult in good health. The gene calls are TRBV6-5 and TRBJ1-1, with D maybe TRBD1 (6 bases). The sequenced sample was peripheral blood, obtained on day 0 of AZD1222 vaccination. CDR3 residues: CASLRSTGMNTEAFF. CDR3 DNA sequence: TGTGCCAGCCTAAGGTCTACAGGGATGAACACTGAAGCTTTCTTT.